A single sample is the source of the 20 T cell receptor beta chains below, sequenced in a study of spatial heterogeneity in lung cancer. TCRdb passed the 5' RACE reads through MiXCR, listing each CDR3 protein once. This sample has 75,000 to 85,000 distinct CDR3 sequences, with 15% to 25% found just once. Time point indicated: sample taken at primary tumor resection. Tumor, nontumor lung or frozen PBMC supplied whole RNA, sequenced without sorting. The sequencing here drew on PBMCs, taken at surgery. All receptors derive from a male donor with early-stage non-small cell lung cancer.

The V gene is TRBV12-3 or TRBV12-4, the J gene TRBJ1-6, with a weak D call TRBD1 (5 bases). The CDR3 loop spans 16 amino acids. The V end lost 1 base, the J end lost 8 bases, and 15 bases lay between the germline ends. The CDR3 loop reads CASSLEGRGLDSPLHF. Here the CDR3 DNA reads TGTGCCAGCAGTTTAGAGGGGCGCGGTTTGGATTCACCCCTCCACTTT.

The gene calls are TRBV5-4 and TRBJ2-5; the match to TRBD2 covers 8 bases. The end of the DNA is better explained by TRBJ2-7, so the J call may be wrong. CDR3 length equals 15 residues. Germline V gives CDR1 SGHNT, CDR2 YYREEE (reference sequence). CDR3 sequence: CASTTSGGVVYEQYF. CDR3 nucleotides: TGTGCCAGCACCACCTCCGGGGGGGTAGTGTACGAGCAGTACTTC.

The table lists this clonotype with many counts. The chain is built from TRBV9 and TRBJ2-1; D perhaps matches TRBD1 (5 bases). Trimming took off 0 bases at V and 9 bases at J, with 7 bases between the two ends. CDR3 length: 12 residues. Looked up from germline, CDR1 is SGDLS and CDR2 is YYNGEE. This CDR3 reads CASSVDQGEQFF. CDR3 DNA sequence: TGTGCCAGCAGCGTAGATCAGGGTGAGCAGTTCTTC.

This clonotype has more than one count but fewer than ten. The CDR3 spells CASSLTGLGSGQETQYF. The DNA for the CDR3 is TGTGCCAGCAGCTTAACGGGACTTGGGTCGGGCCAAGAGACCCAGTACTTC. The chain carries TRBV7-3 and TRBJ2-5; perhaps TRBD2 as D (6 bases). Germline V gives CDR1 SGHTA, CDR2 FQGTGA. This CDR3 contains 17 residues. V lost 0 bases to trimming and J lost 1 base, with 15 bases between them.

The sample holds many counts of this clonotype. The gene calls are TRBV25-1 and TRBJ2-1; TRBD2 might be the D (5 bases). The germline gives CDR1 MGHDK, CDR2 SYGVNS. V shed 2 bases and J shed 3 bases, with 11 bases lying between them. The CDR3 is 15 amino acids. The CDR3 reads CASSEGTSHYNEQFF. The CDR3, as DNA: TGTGCCAGCAGTGAAGGAACTAGTCACTACAATGAGCAGTTCTTC.

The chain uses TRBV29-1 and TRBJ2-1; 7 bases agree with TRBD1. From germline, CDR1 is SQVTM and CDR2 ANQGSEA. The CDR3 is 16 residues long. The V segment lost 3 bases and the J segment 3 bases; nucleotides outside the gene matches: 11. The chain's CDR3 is CSVDLAGGSGYNEQFF. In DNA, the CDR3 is TGCAGCGTTGATTTGGCAGGGGGTTCTGGCTACAATGAGCAGTTCTTC.

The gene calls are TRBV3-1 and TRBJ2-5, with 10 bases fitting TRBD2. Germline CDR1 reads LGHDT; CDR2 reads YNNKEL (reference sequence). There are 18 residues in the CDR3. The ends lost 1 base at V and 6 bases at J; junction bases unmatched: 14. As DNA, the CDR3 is TGTGCCAGCAGCCAAGTGTCGAGCGGGGGGGCATTGCCGAAGACCCAGTACTTC. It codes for CASSQVSSGGALPKTQYF.

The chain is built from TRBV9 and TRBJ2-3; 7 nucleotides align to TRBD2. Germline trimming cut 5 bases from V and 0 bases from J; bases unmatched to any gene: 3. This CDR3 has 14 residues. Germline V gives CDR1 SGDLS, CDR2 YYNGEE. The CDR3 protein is CASSPAGSTDTQYF. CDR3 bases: TGTGCCAGCAGTCCAGCGGGGAGCACAGATACGCAGTATTTT.

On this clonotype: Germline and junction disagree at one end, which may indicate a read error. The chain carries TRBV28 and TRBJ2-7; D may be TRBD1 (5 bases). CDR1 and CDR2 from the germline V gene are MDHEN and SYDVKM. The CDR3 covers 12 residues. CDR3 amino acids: CASSLKDSLLNF. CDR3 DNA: TGTGCCAGCAGTTTAAAAGACAGTTTATTGAACTTC.

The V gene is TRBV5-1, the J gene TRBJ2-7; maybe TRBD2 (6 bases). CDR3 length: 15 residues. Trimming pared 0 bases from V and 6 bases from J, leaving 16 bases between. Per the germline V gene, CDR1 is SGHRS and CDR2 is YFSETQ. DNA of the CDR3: TGCGCCAGCAGCTTGGCGGGACTGGACCCCTCCGAGCAGTACTTC. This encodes CASSLAGLDPSEQYF.

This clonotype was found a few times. The CDR3 loop reads CASSPSLQETQYF. In nucleotides, the CDR3 is TGTGCCAGCAGCCCATCTCTCCAAGAGACCCAGTACTTC. The chain links TRBV14 to TRBJ2-5; D gene ambiguous. Germline V gene lookup returns CDR1 SGHDN and CDR2 FVKESK. V was pared by 4 bases and J by 1 base, with 7 bases between. The CDR3 runs 13 residues. Full variable domain (rest looked up from reference TRBV14 and TRBJ2-5): EAGVTQFPSHSVIEKGQTVTLRCDPISGHDNLYWYRRVMGKEIKFLLHFVKESKQDESGMPNNRFLAERTGGTYSTLKVQPAELEDSGVYFCASSPSLQETQYFGPGTRLLVL.

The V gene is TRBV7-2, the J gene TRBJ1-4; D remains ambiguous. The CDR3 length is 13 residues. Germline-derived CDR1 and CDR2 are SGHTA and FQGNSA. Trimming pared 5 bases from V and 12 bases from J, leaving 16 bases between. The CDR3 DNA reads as TGTGCCAGCAGCCCCGGTGTTCAGAGGGAACTGTTTTTT. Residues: CASSPGVQRELFF.

The CDR3 region has the DNA TGTGCCAGCAGTTTACAGGGACAACAAGAGACCCAGTACTTC. It encodes CASSLQGQQETQYF. J is TRBJ2-5 and V is TRBV27; D is perhaps TRBD1 (6 bases). The germline V gene encodes CDR1 MNHEY and CDR2 SMNVEV (reference sequence). V shed 2 bases and J shed 2 bases, with 9 bases lying between them. The length of the CDR3 is 14 residues.

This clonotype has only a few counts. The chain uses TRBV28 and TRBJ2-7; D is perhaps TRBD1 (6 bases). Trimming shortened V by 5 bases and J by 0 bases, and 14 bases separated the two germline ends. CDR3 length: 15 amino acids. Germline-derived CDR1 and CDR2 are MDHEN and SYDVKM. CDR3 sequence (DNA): TGTGCCAGCAGTCCCAGCCGACAGGTCTCCTACGAGCAGTACTTC. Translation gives CASSPSRQVSYEQYF. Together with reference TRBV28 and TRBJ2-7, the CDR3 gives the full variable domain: DVKVTQSSRYLVKRTGEKVFLECVQDMDHENMFWYRQDPGLGLRLIYFSYDVKMKEKGDIPEGYSVSREKKERFSLILESASTNQTSMYLCASSPSRQVSYEQYFGPGTRLTVT.

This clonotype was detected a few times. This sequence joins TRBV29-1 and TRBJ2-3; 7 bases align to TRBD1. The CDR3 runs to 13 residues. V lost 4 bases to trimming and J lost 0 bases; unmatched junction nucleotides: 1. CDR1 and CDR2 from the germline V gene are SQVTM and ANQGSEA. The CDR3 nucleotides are TGCAGCGTTGGACAGGGAAGCACAGATACGCAGTATTTT. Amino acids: CSVGQGSTDTQYF.

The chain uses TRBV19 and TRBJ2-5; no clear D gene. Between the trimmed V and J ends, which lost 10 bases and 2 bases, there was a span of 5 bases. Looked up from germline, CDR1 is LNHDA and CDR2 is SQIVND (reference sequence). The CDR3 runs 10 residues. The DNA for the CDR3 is TGTGCCACCAGACAAGAGACCCAGTACTTC. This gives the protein CATRQETQYF.

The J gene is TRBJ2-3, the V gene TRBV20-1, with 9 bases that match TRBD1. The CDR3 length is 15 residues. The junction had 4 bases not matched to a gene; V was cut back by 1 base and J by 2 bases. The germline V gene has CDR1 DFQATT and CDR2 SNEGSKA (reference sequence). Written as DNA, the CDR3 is TGCAGTGCTAGAGTGAGACAGGGGGTCACAGATACGCAGTATTTT. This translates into CSARVRQGVTDTQYF.

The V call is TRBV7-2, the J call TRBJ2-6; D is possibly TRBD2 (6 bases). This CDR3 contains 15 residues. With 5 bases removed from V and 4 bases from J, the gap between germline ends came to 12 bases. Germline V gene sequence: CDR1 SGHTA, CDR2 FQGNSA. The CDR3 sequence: CASSHGTSGANVLTF. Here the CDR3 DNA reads TGTGCCAGCAGCCATGGGACTTCGGGGGCCAACGTCCTGACTTTC. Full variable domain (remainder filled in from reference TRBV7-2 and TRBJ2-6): GAGVSQSPSNKVTEKGKDVELRCDPISGHTALYWYRQSLGQGLEFLIYFQGNSAPDKSGLPSDRFSAERTGGSVSTLTIQRTQQEDSAVYLCASSHGTSGANVLTFGAGSRLTVL.

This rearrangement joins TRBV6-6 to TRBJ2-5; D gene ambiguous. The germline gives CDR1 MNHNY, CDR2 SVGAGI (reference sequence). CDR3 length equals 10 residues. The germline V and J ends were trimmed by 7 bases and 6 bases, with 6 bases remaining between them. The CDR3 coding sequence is TGTGCCAGCATAGCAAAGACCCAGTACTTC. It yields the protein CASIAKTQYF.

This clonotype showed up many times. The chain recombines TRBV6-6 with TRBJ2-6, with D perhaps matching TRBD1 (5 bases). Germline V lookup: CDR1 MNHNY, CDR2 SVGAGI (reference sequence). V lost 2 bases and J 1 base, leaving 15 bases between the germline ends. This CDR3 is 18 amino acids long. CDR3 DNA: TGTGCCAGCAGTTACAGGCAGGGCCTCCGGTCTGGGGCCAACGTCCTGACTTTC. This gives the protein CASSYRQGLRSGANVLTF.